This T cell receptor beta chain is from a study of OX40 agonist ivuxolimab in advanced cancers. Regarding the research as a whole: The costimulatory receptor OX40 (CD134) was targeted by ivuxolimab, a fully human IgG2 agonistic monoclonal antibody. Intravenous ivuxolimab was administered to patients every 2 weeks at six dose levels: 0.01, 0.1, 0.3, 1.5, 3 and 10 mg/kg. Of the roughly 54 dose-escalation patients, hepatocellular carcinoma was present in about 20, melanoma in approximately 15, renal cell carcinoma in 9 and head and neck cancer in 9. The dose-escalation cohort was roughly 80% male with a mean age of roughly 62 years, ranging from about 23 to 85. Prior anti-PD-1, anti-PD-L1 or anti-CTLA-4 therapy was permitted, and checkpoint inhibitors had been received by around 39% of dose-escalation patients. Three dose-escalation patients achieved partial responses, one with hepatocellular carcinoma and two with cutaneous melanoma. The point of sequencing TCRbeta in the periphery was to test whether ivuxolimab changed TCR sequence diversity and drove clonal T-cell expansion. The paper describes the monotherapy dose-escalation part (N of about 52 patients) of the phase I trial of ivuxolimab. Study-wide conclusions, independent of this receptor: The antigen specificity of the clonally expanded peripheral T cells was not determined. Clonal expansion of both CD4+ and CD8+ blood T cells was observed from baseline to week 6 at doses 0.1 to 3.0 mg/kg. Low levels of normalized T-cell clonal expansion were also shown by some nonresponding patients. After ivuxolimab, expanded clones were on average more numerous among CD8+ T cells than among CD4+ T cells. In the 0.1-3.0 mg/kg groups, partial responders had among the lowest normalized peripheral clonal expansion, particularly in CD8+ T cells.

This clone occurred a few times. Its target antigen remains unknown. Base-call qualities are not available, and no considerably larger clone is one nucleotide away. The germline V gene encodes CDR1 SQVTM and CDR2 ANQGSEA. At the junction V is shortened by 7 bases and J by 1 base, with 4 bases in between. Its CDR3 holds 10 amino acids, cysteine through phenylalanine. Only the CDR3 DNA stays, 30 bases, in frame from base 1. Patients with autoimmune disease history or receiving systemic immunosuppression were excluded from the trial. In every dose cohort, peripheral blood was drawn for TCR sequencing at baseline, cycle 4 day 1, and cycle 7 day 1. The samples were taken from a phase I, first-in-human, multicenter, open-label dose-escalation trial of ivuxolimab. Adults with locally advanced or metastatic head and neck squamous cell, hepatocellular, melanoma or renal cell carcinoma were enrolled in the trial. CD4+ and CD8+ T cells were sorted separately from peripheral blood before TCR sequencing.

For sequencing of the TCRbeta CDR3 region, genomic DNA was extracted from the sorted cells. TCRbeta CDR3 regions were sequenced using the immunoSEQ Assay. TCRdb's version of the immuneACCESS table is confined to in-frame rearrangements and falls short of the full clone set. An unresolved V gene accounts for under half of the shortfall where checked; the remainder is of unknown origin. A total of around 140,000 clones appear in this sample, approximately 90% of them only once. The ten top clones hold 0.85% to 1.4% of the sample. The material sequenced was CD4+ or CD8+ T cells sorted from blood, taken in a trial of the OX40 agonist ivuxolimab. This sequence was found in an adult with an advanced solid tumor such as melanoma, head and neck, liver or kidney cancer. The rearranged chain carries TRBV29-1 and TRBJ1-1, with the D gene uncertain. The DNA sequence is as follows: TGCAGCGACAGGAACACTGAAGCTTTCTTT. Its product reads: CSDRNTEAFF.